The rows below give T cell receptor beta chains drawn from one sample of a study of PD-1 blockade in classical Hodgkin lymphoma. Profiled with immunoSEQ multiplex PCR; TCRdb holds only in-frame clones, not every one. The sample consists of some 50,000 clones, 65% to 80% of them appearing once. Specimen: peripheral blood mononuclear cells (PBMCs), collected before the fourth cycle of nivolumab. The receptors were sampled from a human donor with classical Hodgkin lymphoma. Both conserved end residues are trimmed from each CDR3. Fields, in order: V gene, J gene, CDR3 protein.

v_gene: TRBV5-4
j_gene: TRBJ2-1
CDR3aa: ASSDRNEQF

v_gene: TRBV5-1
j_gene: TRBJ2-7
CDR3aa: ASSPGAEGTYEQY

v_gene: TRBV4-1
j_gene: TRBJ1-1
CDR3aa: ASSQVPTKAF

v_gene: TRBV5-1
j_gene: TRBJ2-5
CDR3aa: ASRGDRVQETQY

v_gene: TRBV7-6
j_gene: TRBJ2-7
CDR3aa: ASSLQGAGYEQY

v_gene: TRBV11-2
j_gene: TRBJ1-2
CDR3aa: ASSLDYIGSYGYT

v_gene: TRBV28
j_gene: TRBJ2-4
CDR3aa: ASTPQGAKNIQY

v_gene: TRBV9
j_gene: TRBJ2-7
CDR3aa: ASSVGVATLGEQY

v_gene: TRBV5-4
j_gene: TRBJ2-3
CDR3aa: ASSSGLAGTTDTQY

v_gene: TRBV11-3
j_gene: TRBJ2-7
CDR3aa: ASSLADRSGQYYEQY

v_gene: TRBV6-5
j_gene: TRBJ1-2
CDR3aa: ASSTGVRGGYT

v_gene: TRBV5-1
j_gene: TRBJ2-3
CDR3aa: ASSGLAGTDTQY

v_gene: TRBV27
j_gene: TRBJ2-7
CDR3aa: ASSLLREGPNEQY

v_gene: TRBV5-1
j_gene: TRBJ2-6
CDR3aa: ASTREGLSGANVLT

v_gene: TRBV21-1
j_gene: TRBJ2-7
CDR3aa: ASLLRTEAHEQY

v_gene: TRBV6-6
j_gene: TRBJ2-1
CDR3aa: ASLRLAGYNEQF

v_gene: TRBV2
j_gene: TRBJ2-3
CDR3aa: ASDGQGADTQY

v_gene: TRBV7-8
j_gene: TRBJ2-7
CDR3aa: ASSSSSQQGARPYEQY

v_gene: TRBV7-3
j_gene: TRBJ2-7
CDR3aa: ASSLMAGGSLEQY

v_gene: TRBV7-9
j_gene: TRBJ2-1
CDR3aa: ASSTAGADYNEQF

v_gene: TRBV7-3
j_gene: TRBJ2-1
CDR3aa: ASSPRQTYNEQF

v_gene: TRBV19
j_gene: TRBJ1-5
CDR3aa: ASREILGGGQPQH

v_gene: TRBV7-2
j_gene: TRBJ2-7
CDR3aa: ASSRQGARSY

v_gene: TRBV11-3
j_gene: TRBJ1-4
CDR3aa: ASSPPDNEKLF

v_gene: TRBV13
j_gene: TRBJ2-7
CDR3aa: ASSLGREGPYEQY

v_gene: TRBV7-9
j_gene: TRBJ2-2
CDR3aa: ASSSPVSGSGTGELF

v_gene: TRBV6-5
j_gene: TRBJ2-5
CDR3aa: ASSYSPGQETQY

v_gene: TRBV6-1
j_gene: TRBJ2-7
CDR3aa: ASSGGLAGGPLAYEQY

v_gene: TRBV29-1
j_gene: TRBJ1-4
CDR3aa: SVEGLDSNEKLF

v_gene: TRBV2
j_gene: TRBJ2-1
CDR3aa: ATGTYNEQF

v_gene: TRBV2
j_gene: TRBJ2-1
CDR3aa: ASSVAGGSYNEQF

v_gene: TRBV7-3
j_gene: TRBJ2-2
CDR3aa: ASSPNPGGANTGELF

v_gene: TRBV28
j_gene: TRBJ2-5
CDR3aa: ASSSGSLETQY

v_gene: TRBV30
j_gene: TRBJ2-1
CDR3aa: AWRDNHEQF

v_gene: TRBV10-3
j_gene: TRBJ2-1
CDR3aa: AISESWTRSSYNEQF

v_gene: TRBV9
j_gene: TRBJ1-1
CDR3aa: ASSVDQGNTEAF

v_gene: TRBV5-6
j_gene: TRBJ1-5
CDR3aa: ASSLGVGAQH

v_gene: TRBV29-1
j_gene: TRBJ1-1
CDR3aa: SVGEGDTEAF